Below, 24 T cell receptor beta chains from the same sample are listed, as sequenced in a study of T cell responses to AZD1222 COVID-19 vaccine. Generated by immunoSEQ multiplex PCR, the TCRdb table keeps only in-frame clones and is missing some. The profile shows roughly 51,000 clones, 80% to 90% of them singletons. The input for sequencing was peripheral blood, taken 28 days after the second AZD1222 dose. The receptors originated from an adult who received the AZD1222 COVID-19 vaccine.

This clone was observed once. The gene calls are TRBV6-1 and TRBJ1-5, with D possibly matching TRBD1 (5 bases). Trimming stripped 2 bases from V and 2 bases from J, with 10 bases between. CDR3 length: 15 residues. Germline V lookup: CDR1 MNHNS, CDR2 SASEGT. CDR3 region: CASSETGVRNQPQHF. Here the CDR3 DNA reads TGTGCCAGCAGTGAAACGGGGGTACGCAATCAGCCCCAGCATTTT.

With respect to this clone: The sample has other DNA sequences that encode this CDR3 too. V usage is TRBV9 and J usage is TRBJ2-3; D not certain. Germline V gene sequence: CDR1 SGDLS, CDR2 YYNGEE. CDR3 length equals 12 residues. The germline V and J ends were trimmed by 0 bases and 4 bases, with 3 bases remaining between them. The CDR3: CASSVAADTQYF. CDR3 DNA sequence: TGTGCCAGCAGCGTAGCGGCAGATACGCAGTATTTT.

The chain recombines TRBV27 with TRBJ2-7; D remains ambiguous. V was cut by 3 bases and J by 0 bases, with 9 bases left in between. Germline V CDR1 and CDR2: MNHEY, SMNVEV (reference sequence). The CDR3 is made up of 14 amino acids. The CDR3 bases are TGTGCCAGCAGTTTGAAGAGAAGCTCCTACGAGCAGTACTTC. It codes for CASSLKRSSYEQYF.

The chain joins TRBV25-1 to TRBJ1-2; TRBD1 matches at 8 bases. The germline gives CDR1 MGHDK, CDR2 SYGVNS. The CDR3 contains 15 residues. Trimming took 5 bases from V and 2 from J; bases not matched to a gene: 7. The CDR3 is CASSNPGTGNYGYTF. DNA for the CDR3: TGTGCCAGCAGTAATCCCGGGACAGGCAACTATGGCTACACCTTC.

The chain combines TRBV7-2 with TRBJ1-4; D remains ambiguous. The CDR3 has 14 residues. V was shortened by 3 bases and J by 0 bases, with 5 bases between the two germline ends. Germline CDR1 and CDR2: SGHTA and FQGNSA. CDR3 nucleotides: TGTGCCAGCAGCTTTGCCGCAACTAATGAAAAACTGTTTTTT. Its translation: CASSFAATNEKLFF.

V is TRBV7-9 and J is TRBJ2-2, with TRBD2 matching over 8 bases. Germline values: CDR1 SEHNR, CDR2 FQNEAQ (reference sequence). Trimming removed 1 base from V and 0 bases from J; junction bases left unmatched: 1. This CDR3 is built from 16 residues. CDR3 coding DNA: TGTGCCAGCAGCTTAGAGCGGGGGACGAACACCGGGGAGCTGTTTTTT. Its protein product is CASSLERGTNTGELFF.

This chain uses TRBV28 with TRBJ1-4, with a possible D match to TRBD1 (5 bases). The CDR3 contains 15 residues. V lost 2 bases to trimming and J lost 5 bases, with 12 bases between them. Germline V gene data show CDR1 as MDHEN and CDR2 as SYDVKM. CDR3 amino acids: CASSLPGRYNEKLFF. CDR3 in DNA: TGTGCCAGCAGTTTACCGGGACGGTACAATGAAAAACTGTTTTTT.

This sequence joins TRBV4-2 and TRBJ2-7, with a possible D match to TRBD2 (6 bases). V dropped 1 base and J dropped 12 bases, with 10 bases sitting between them. CDR1 LGHNA and CDR2 YNFKEQ come from the germline V gene. This CDR3 is built from 11 residues. The DNA for the CDR3 is TGTGCCAGCAGCCAAGGACTAGTTTGGTACTTC. It specifies CASSQGLVWYF.

The V gene is TRBV19, the J gene TRBJ1-6; the D is unclear. The CDR3 runs 14 residues. CDR1 and CDR2 from the germline V gene are LNHDA and SQIVND (reference sequence). With 8 bases removed from V and 1 base from J, the gap between germline ends came to 9 bases. This CDR3 reads CASGAGSYNSPLHF. The CDR3 DNA follows: TGTGCCAGTGGAGCCGGTTCCTATAATTCACCCCTCCACTTT.

The CDR3 DNA sequence: TGTGCCAGTAGTCTCGGCGGGACAACCTACAATGAGCAGTTCTTC. This codes for CASSLGGTTYNEQFF. The rearrangement joins TRBV19 to TRBJ2-1; D may be TRBD1 or TRBD2 (6 bases each). CDR3 size: 15 residues. Trimming stripped 5 bases from V and 2 bases from J, with 13 bases between. Per the germline V gene, CDR1 is LNHDA and CDR2 is SQIVND (reference sequence).

DNA of the CDR3: TGTGCCAGCAGCCAAGCGAACAGGGGGAACACCGGGGAGCTGTTTTTT. It yields the protein CASSQANRGNTGELFF. The gene calls are TRBV3-1 (or the pseudogene TRBV3-2) and TRBJ2-2, with 7 nucleotides matching TRBD1. The germline V gene encodes CDR1 LGHDT and CDR2 YNNKEL (reference sequence). V lost 1 base, J lost 1 base, and 3 bases stayed unmatched. The CDR3 length is 16 residues.

The chain joins TRBV19 to TRBJ2-2; TRBD2 aligns across 14 bases. V was clipped by 5 bases and J by 3 bases; unmatched bases: 5. Per the germline V gene, CDR1 is LNHDA and CDR2 is SQIVND (reference sequence). CDR3 length: 17 amino acids. CDR3 sequence: CASSPRGLAGDTGELFF. The CDR3 DNA reads TGTGCCAGTAGTCCCCGGGGACTAGCGGGAGACACCGGGGAGCTGTTTTTT.

The chain combines TRBV12-3 or TRBV12-4 with TRBJ1-2; D is unclear. The CDR3 contains 12 residues. Trimming cost V 3 bases and J 5 bases, with 7 bases left between them. The CDR3 sequence: CASSFNGYGYTF. In DNA, the CDR3 is TGTGCCAGCAGTTTTAACGGGTATGGCTACACCTTC.

The chain combines TRBV5-6 with TRBJ2-7; no clear D gene. Trimming removed 4 bases from V and 3 bases from J, with 14 bases in between. The CDR3 sequence is 14 residues long. The germline CDR1 and CDR2 sequences are SGHDT and YYEEEE. CDR3 coding DNA: TGTGCCAGCAGCGGCCCTAGGACCGTCTACGAGCAGTACTTC. Its protein product is CASSGPRTVYEQYF.

This clone has a single count. V gene TRBV6-5 combines with J gene TRBJ2-3, with TRBD2 matching 7 bases. Germline CDR1 reads MNHEY; CDR2 reads SVGAGI. The CDR3 covers 14 residues. V trimming: 0 bases; J trimming: 4 bases; junction bases outside the gene matches: 1. The CDR3 region has the DNA TGTGCCAGCAGTTACTCGGGGGGGGCAGATACGCAGTATTTT. Residues: CASSYSGGADTQYF.

V and J are TRBV19 and TRBJ2-4, with 7 bases matching TRBD2. CDR1 is LNHDA and CDR2 is SQIVND in the germline V gene (reference sequence). CDR3 length: 14 amino acids. Unmatched junction bases numbered 8, after V lost 6 bases and J lost 6 bases. The DNA for the CDR3 is TGTGCCAGTAGGGGACCGGGAGGCCCAAACATTCAGTACTTC. Translated: CASRGPGGPNIQYF.

The chain uses TRBV28 and TRBJ2-7; TRBD2 agrees at 12 bases. The germline V gene has CDR1 MDHEN and CDR2 SYDVKM. The V gene end was trimmed by 5 bases and the J gene end by 1 base; junction bases not matched to a gene: 9. CDR3 length: 17 amino acids. CDR3 region: CASSGPTSGRGSYEQYF. Written as DNA, the CDR3 is TGTGCCAGCAGTGGACCGACTAGCGGGAGAGGGTCCTACGAGCAGTACTTC. Full variable domain (outside the CDR3, taken from reference TRBV28 and TRBJ2-7): DVKVTQSSRYLVKRTGEKVFLECVQDMDHENMFWYRQDPGLGLRLIYFSYDVKMKEKGDIPEGYSVSREKKERFSLILESASTNQTSMYLCASSGPTSGRGSYEQYFGPGTRLTVT.

This chain links TRBV11-3 with TRBJ1-6; no clear D gene. The CDR3 has 12 amino acids. The germline V gene has CDR1 SGHNT and CDR2 YENEEA. Trimming removed 3 bases at V and 6 bases at J, with 3 bases between. CDR3 DNA: TGTGCCAGCAGCTTGGGTAATTCACCCCTCCACTTT. Protein: CASSLGNSPLHF.

The chain joins TRBV14 to TRBJ2-3, with 7 bases fitting TRBD2. Per the germline V gene, CDR1 is SGHDN and CDR2 is FVKESK. J lost 9 bases, V lost 1 base, and 13 bases had no gene match. The CDR3 covers 16 residues. The CDR3 loop reads CASSQGREPPPETQYF. For the CDR3, the DNA is TGTGCCAGCAGCCAAGGGCGGGAGCCCCCCCCCGAGACGCAGTATTTT.

The chain is built from TRBV18 and TRBJ1-1; unclear D gene. Germline lookup yields CDR1 KGHSH and CDR2 LQKENI. V dropped 3 bases and J dropped 3 bases, with 17 bases sitting between them. This CDR3 has 16 amino acids. CDR3 bases: TGTGCCAGCTCACCCGGTGTGGCTCGGAGGGACACTGAAGCTTTCTTT. This gives the protein CASSPGVARRDTEAFF.

The chain employs TRBV18 and TRBJ2-7; maybe TRBD1 (6 bases). Germline V lookup: CDR1 KGHSH, CDR2 LQKENI. The CDR3 contains 14 residues. With 4 bases removed from V and 0 bases from J, the gap between germline ends came to 10 bases. The DNA of the CDR3 is TGTGCCAGCTCACGGCAGGGGAGCTCCTACGAGCAGTACTTC. Translating gives CASSRQGSSYEQYF.

The V call is TRBV10-1, the J call TRBJ2-1, with D possibly being TRBD1 or TRBD2 (5 bases each). The CDR3 spans 17 residues. Trimming removed 3 bases from V and 7 bases from J, with 22 bases in between. The germline CDR1 and CDR2 sequences are WNHNN and SYGVQD (reference sequence). The CDR3 loop is CASSDPGAALGENEQFF. The CDR3 coding sequence is TGCGCCAGCAGTGACCCCGGAGCGGCTCTGGGGGAGAATGAGCAGTTCTTC.

The CDR3 nucleotides read TGTGCCAGCAGCTTTGTTTCTGCGGGGGGGGAGGCTGAGACCCAGTACTTC. Its protein is CASSFVSAGGEAETQYF. The chain recombines TRBV7-2 with TRBJ2-5; 9 bases map to TRBD2. With 3 bases clipped from V and 5 bases from J, the junction kept 13 bases outside the gene matches. CDR3 length: 17 residues. Per the germline V gene, CDR1 is SGHTA and CDR2 is FQGNSA.

V is TRBV16 and J is TRBJ1-1, with 8 nucleotides matching TRBD1. Germline V gives CDR1 KGHSY, CDR2 FQNENV. V gave up 4 bases and J gave up 8 bases; unmatched junction bases: 6. The CDR3 length is 13 residues. As DNA, the CDR3 is TGTGCCAGCAGCCTACAGGGGGGGGTGGAAGCTTTCTTT. Translation gives CASSLQGGVEAFF.